Reported below is one T cell receptor (beta chain). TCR alpha and TCR beta cDNA libraries carrying sample barcodes and UMIs were produced by 5'RACE using constant-segment primers. TCRdb redid the calling of the 5' RACE reads with MiXCR, one entry per CDR3 protein. The repertoire has almost 550,000 distinct CDR3 sequences, just over 20% of them found once; the top ten carry approximately 12%. The sample is drawn from a study of T-cell memory formation after mild COVID-19. CDR3 length equals 11 residues. The ends were cut back, 2 bases at V and 3 bases at J, with 0 bases in the middle. Germline V lookup: CDR1 ENHRY, CDR2 SYGVKD.

The TCR comes from an adult woman who had mild COVID-19 (a few samples of this study predate the infection). Cell type and time point are not known. The rearrangement joins TRBV10-3 to TRBJ2-3; D not resolved. The sequenced material came from PBMCs or a T cell subset sorted from them (not recorded which). The CDR3, as DNA: TGTGCCATCAGTGAGACAGATACGCAGTATTTT. This translates into CAISETDTQYF.